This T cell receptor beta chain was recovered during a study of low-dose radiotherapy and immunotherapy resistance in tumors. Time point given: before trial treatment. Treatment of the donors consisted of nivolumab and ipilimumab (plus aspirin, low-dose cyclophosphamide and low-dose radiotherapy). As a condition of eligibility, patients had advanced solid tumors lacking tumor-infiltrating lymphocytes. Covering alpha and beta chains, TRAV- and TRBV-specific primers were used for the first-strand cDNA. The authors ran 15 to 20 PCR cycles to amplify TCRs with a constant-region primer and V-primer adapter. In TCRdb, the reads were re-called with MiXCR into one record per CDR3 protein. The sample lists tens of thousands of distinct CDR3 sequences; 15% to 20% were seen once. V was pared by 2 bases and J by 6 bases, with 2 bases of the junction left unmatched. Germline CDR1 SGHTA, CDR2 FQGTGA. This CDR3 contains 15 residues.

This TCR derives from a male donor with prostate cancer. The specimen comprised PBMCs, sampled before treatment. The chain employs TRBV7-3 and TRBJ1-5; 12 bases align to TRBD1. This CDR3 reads CASSLLGQGAQPQHF. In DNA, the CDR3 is TGTGCCAGCAGCTTACTGGGACAGGGGGCTCAGCCCCAGCATTTT.